Included here is one T cell receptor beta chain sequence, with context. What it binds is not known. There are 16 residues in the CDR3. V shed 3 bases, J shed 4 bases, and the junction held 10 bases outside the gene matches. In germline, CDR1 is GTSNPN, CDR2 SVGIG (reference sequence). The PCR ran on 60 Vbeta and 13 Jbeta primers. Here immunoSEQ multiplex PCR was the method, and the copy in TCRdb shows in-frame clones only, minus some. Its clone listing holds some 67,000 clones. This entry comes from a study of cytomegalovirus exposure and HLA in healthy donors. Whole-study results and caveats: Near-uniform donor sequencing depth was presumed by presence/absence analyses.

This TCR was sampled from a woman aged 25 to 45 in good health and CMV-seronegative. Sequenced material: PBMCs. V and J are TRBV30 and TRBJ1-3; 9 bases match TRBD1. CDR3 protein: CAWRGKGTGRGNTIYF. In nucleotides, the CDR3 is TGTGCCTGGAGGGGGAAGGGGACAGGGAGAGGAAACACCATATATTTT.